The clone carrying this TCR beta chain showed up just a few times. The memory fraction was CD4+CD45RO+CD25- cells. TCRdb re-called the 5' RACE reads through MiXCR, storing one row per CDR3 protein. The sample yields tens of thousands of distinct CDR3 sequences, roughly 24% seen once. The CDR3 totals 17 residues. J was trimmed by 2 bases and V by 1 base; bases with no gene match: 11. Sample: memory CD4+ T cells sorted from blood. Documented subset: memory CD4+ T cells, CD4+CD45RO+CD25-. The origin of this receptor is a female donor with breast cancer. The V call is TRBV12-3 or TRBV12-4, the J call TRBJ2-7, with 7 bases fitting TRBD1. CDR3 coding DNA: TGTGCCAGCAGTTTAGGTTCGGGATACAGGGGACCCTACGAGCAGTACTTC. Translation: CASSLGSGYRGPYEQYF.